This T cell receptor beta chain stems from a study of beta chain features in type 1 diabetes. Sequenced material consisted of expressed TCRB transcripts (all of the isolated RNA was reverse transcribed). The data were produced by immunoSEQ multiplex PCR, yet TCRdb's version contains in-frame clones alone and is incomplete. In the table there are 25,000 or so clones, over 60% of which are singletons. Markers CD45RO/CCR7/CD25/CD127/CD95/CD27 served to sort CD4+ naive, central memory, regulatory and stem cell-like memory cells. V was pared by 5 bases and J by 4 bases, with 9 bases of the junction left unmatched. The V gene's germline CDR1 is MNHEY and CDR2 SMNVEV (reference sequence). The CDR3 length is 15 residues.

The chain uses TRBV27 and TRBJ2-7, with 9 bases lining up with TRBD1. The sequence came from a woman aged 40 to 50 in good health. Sequencing was carried out using Tregs from blood. CDR3 region: CASSRSGTGLYEQYF. The DNA for the CDR3 is TGTGCCAGCAGTCGCTCCGGGACAGGGCTTTACGAGCAGTACTTC.